This entry lists 8 T cell receptor beta chains sequenced from one sample in a study of cytomegalovirus exposure and HLA in healthy donors. In the PCR, 60 Vbeta and 13 Jbeta primers were used. The method was immunoSEQ multiplex PCR; TCRdb's version includes in-frame clones alone and lacks a portion of them. The sample contains around 140,000 clones, more than 70% of which appear only once. The sequenced sample was PBMCs. The receptors derive from a woman between 55 and 75 years old in good health and CMV-seronegative.

V gene TRBV27 combines with J gene TRBJ1-2; TRBD1 matches at 8 bases. In germline, CDR1 is MNHEY, CDR2 SMNVEV (reference sequence). CDR3 length: 12 amino acids. Trimming cost V 6 bases and J 7 bases; bases outside gene matches: 4. CDR3 bases: TGTGCCAGCAGACCTGGACAGGGTGGCTACACCTTC. Encoded protein: CASRPGQGGYTF.

A few counts support this clone. This CDR3 is CASSPPDRVEAFF. The CDR3 nucleotides are TGTGCCAGCTCACCACCTGATCGAGTAGAAGCTTTCTTT. The chain uses TRBV18 and TRBJ1-1, with unresolved D. The V and J ends lost 0 bases and 8 bases respectively, with 10 bases between them. Germline loops: CDR1 KGHSH, CDR2 LQKENI. The length of the CDR3 is 13 residues.

The V and J genes are TRBV6-6 and TRBJ2-3, with a tentative D call TRBD2 (6 bases). CDR1 is MNHNY and CDR2 is SVGAGI in the germline V gene (reference sequence). The CDR3 runs to 15 residues. V lost 8 bases, J lost 1 base, and 16 bases lay in between. CDR3 bases: TGTGCCAGCCGACTAGGGTCCAGGGGCACAGATACGCAGTATTTT. Encoded protein: CASRLGSRGTDTQYF.

The chain has TRBV9 and TRBJ1-4, with 9 positions matching TRBD1. J gave up 7 bases and V 4 bases, and 23 bases lay outside the gene matches. The germline V gene encodes CDR1 SGDLS and CDR2 YYNGEE. The CDR3 has 20 amino acids. The CDR3 is CASSKRPSGDWGQGGEKLFF. The CDR3 DNA follows: TGTGCCAGCAGCAAACGCCCGTCGGGGGACTGGGGACAGGGCGGTGAAAAACTGTTTTTT.

The chain combines TRBV4-2 with TRBJ1-3, with D perhaps matching TRBD1 (6 bases). CDR3 length: 16 residues. V lost 1 base and J 0 bases, leaving 10 bases between the germline ends. Per the germline V gene, CDR1 is LGHNA and CDR2 is YNFKEQ. As DNA, the CDR3 is TGTGCCAGCAGCCAAGGAGGGGACATCTCTGGAAACACCATATATTTT. It encodes CASSQGGDISGNTIYF.

V is TRBV5-1 and J is TRBJ1-4; 8 nucleotides align to TRBD1. The CDR3 extends over 17 amino acids. CDR1 SGHRS and CDR2 YFSETQ come from the germline V gene. V trimming: 0 bases; J trimming: 7 bases; junction bases outside the gene matches: 11. CDR3 in DNA: TGCGCCAGCAGCTTGGTGGCAGGGGGCAGCGATGGTGAAAAACTGTTTTTT. Residues: CASSLVAGGSDGEKLFF. The full variable domain, in which reference TRBV5-1 and TRBJ1-4 provide the parts outside the CDR3, is KAGVTQTPRYLIKTRGQQVTLSCSPISGHRSVSWYQQTPGQGLQFLFEYFSETQRNKGNFPGRFSGRQFSNSRSEMNVSTLELGDSALYLCASSLVAGGSDGEKLFFGSGTQLSVL.

The chain joins TRBV28 to TRBJ2-7, with TRBD2 identical over 12 bases. CDR1 is MDHEN, CDR2 SYDVKM, per germline. The ends lost 6 bases at V and 6 bases at J; junction bases unmatched: 9. The CDR3 totals 15 residues. The CDR3 DNA reads as TGTGCCAGCAGCCTAGCGGGAGGGCCGTCCGGCGAGCAGTACTTC. This codes for CASSLAGGPSGEQYF. The full variable domain, with the rest looked up from reference TRBV28 and TRBJ2-7, is DVKVTQSSRYLVKRTGEKVFLECVQDMDHENMFWYRQDPGLGLRLIYFSYDVKMKEKGDIPEGYSVSREKKERFSLILESASTNQTSMYLCASSLAGGPSGEQYFGPGTRLTVT.

This clone was detected once. The genes are TRBV7-8 and TRBJ2-1; tentatively, D is TRBD1 (6 bases). This CDR3 is 18 amino acids long. Trimming removed 4 bases at V and 7 bases at J, with 26 bases between. The germline gives CDR1 SGHVS, CDR2 FQNEAQ. CDR3: CASSSPVQRQGQRNEQFF. The CDR3 DNA sequence: TGTGCCAGCAGCTCCCCTGTTCAAAGGCAGGGACAACGGAATGAGCAGTTCTTC.